This T cell receptor (beta chain) was found in a study of blood T cell repertoires in COVID-19. Overall study: Donors in the United States, Italy and Spain gave samples during acute or convalescent COVID-19.

A single count supports this clone. CDR1 MNHEY and CDR2 SVGAGI come from the germline V gene. Between the trimmed V and J ends, which lost 5 bases and 1 base, there was a span of 7 bases. The CDR3 is 13 residues long. Generated by immunoSEQ multiplex PCR, the TCRdb table keeps only in-frame clones and is missing some. The sample contains hundreds of thousands of clones, 75% to 90% of which appear only once. The sequencing sample was made of peripheral blood. The rearrangement joins TRBV6-5 to TRBJ2-3, with no clear D. This TCR came from a woman aged 18-29 years with acute or convalescent COVID-19. The CDR3 sequence: CASSRVGTDTQYF. The DNA of the CDR3 is TGTGCCAGCAGTCGGGTTGGCACAGATACGCAGTATTTT.